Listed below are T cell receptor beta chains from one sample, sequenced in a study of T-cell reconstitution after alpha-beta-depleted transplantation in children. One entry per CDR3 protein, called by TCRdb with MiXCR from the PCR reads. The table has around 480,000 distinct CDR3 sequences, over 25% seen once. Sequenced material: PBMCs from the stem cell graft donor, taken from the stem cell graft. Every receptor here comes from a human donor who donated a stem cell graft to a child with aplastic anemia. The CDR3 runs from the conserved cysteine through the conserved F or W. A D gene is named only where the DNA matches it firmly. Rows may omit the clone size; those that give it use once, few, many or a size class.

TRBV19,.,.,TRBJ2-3,TGTGCCAGTAGTATCCGGCTAGTGGGTGGTACGCAGTATTTT,CASSIRLVGGTQYF
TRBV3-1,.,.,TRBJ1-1,TGTGCCAGCAGCCAAGTGGGTTCGAACACTGAAGCTTTCTTT,CASSQVGSNTEAFF
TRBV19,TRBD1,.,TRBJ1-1,TGTGCCAGTAGTGAGACAGGGGGGAAGGGCACTGAAGCTTTCTTT,CASSETGGKGTEAFF
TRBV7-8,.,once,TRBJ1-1,TGTGCCAGCAGCTCCGAAGGCACCCGCGAAGCTTTCTTT,CASSSEGTREAFF
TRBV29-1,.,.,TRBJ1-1,TGCAGCGTCGCACCCATTGAAGCTTTCTTT,CSVAPIEAFF
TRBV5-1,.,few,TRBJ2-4,TGCGCCAGCAGCCCCCCGGGGGCGGGGGCCAAAAACATTCAGTACTTC,CASSPPGAGAKNIQYF
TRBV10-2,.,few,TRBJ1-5,TGCGCCAGCAGTATGAATAGCAATCAGCCCCAGCATTTT,CASSMNSNQPQHF
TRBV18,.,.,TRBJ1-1,TGTGCCAGCTCCCCTCTCGGTGTTATGGGGGGCGCGAGATTGAACACTGAAGCTTTCTTT,CASSPLGVMGGARLNTEAFF
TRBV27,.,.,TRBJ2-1,TGTGCCAGCAGTTTAGGGGGCCCGGTCTACAATGAGCAGTTCTTC,CASSLGGPVYNEQFF
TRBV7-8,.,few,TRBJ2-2,TGTGCCAGCAGCTTAGCGGAGGGCAATGGGGAGCTGTTTTTT,CASSLAEGNGELFF
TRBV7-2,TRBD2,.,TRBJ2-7,TGTGCCAGCAGCTTAGCGAGGACTAGCAACTACGAGCAGTACTTC,CASSLARTSNYEQYF
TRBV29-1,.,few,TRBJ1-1,TGCAGCGCATCCTCACTGGCGGTGAACACTGAAGCTTTCTTT,CSASSLAVNTEAFF
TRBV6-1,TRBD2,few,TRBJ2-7,TGTGCCAGCAGGCCAGCGGGAGTAGTCTACGAGCAGTACTTC,CASRPAGVVYEQYF
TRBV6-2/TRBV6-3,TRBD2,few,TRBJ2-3,TGTGCCAGCGGGCCTAGCGGGATATCAGCAGATACGCAGTATTTT,CASGPSGISADTQYF
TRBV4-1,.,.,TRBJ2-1,TGCGCCAGCAGCCAAGATCCTAGCAAGGATGAGCAGTTCTTC,CASSQDPSKDEQFF
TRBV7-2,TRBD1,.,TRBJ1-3,TGTGCCAGCAGCTCCCACGGGACAGACTCTGGAAACACCATATATTTT,CASSSHGTDSGNTIYF
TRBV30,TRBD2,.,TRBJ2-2,TGTGCCTGGCGGGGGGGGACTTTGAACACCGGGGAGCTGTTTTTT,CAWRGGTLNTGELFF
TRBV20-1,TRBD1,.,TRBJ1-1,TGCAGTGCTCTCAGGGGGGACTCCACTGAAGCTTTCTTT,CSALRGDSTEAFF
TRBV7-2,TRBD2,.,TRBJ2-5,TGTGCCAGCAGCTTCTCTAGCGGGACCCGGGAGACCCAGTACTTC,CASSFSSGTRETQYF
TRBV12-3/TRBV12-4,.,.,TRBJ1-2,TGTGCCAGCAGTTTAGGGACCAAGGACACCTTC,CASSLGTKDTF
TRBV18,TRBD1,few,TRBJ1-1,TGTGCCAGCTCACCATCCGGGACAGGGGCTTTACAAGCTTTCTTT,CASSPSGTGALQAFF
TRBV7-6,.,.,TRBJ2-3,TGTGCCAGCAGCTTTGGGATCTCCGGGGGTTCAGATACGCAGTATTTT,CASSFGISGGSDTQYF
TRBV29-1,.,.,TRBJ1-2,TGCAGCGTTGAACGGGGCTACACCTTC,CSVERGYTF
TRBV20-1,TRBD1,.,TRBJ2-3,TGCAGTGCTAGGGGGGACAGGATCACAGATACGCAGTATTTT,CSARGDRITDTQYF
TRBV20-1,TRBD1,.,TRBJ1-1,TGCAGTGCCAGGGGACAGTCGGTTGAAGCTTTCTTT,CSARGQSVEAFF
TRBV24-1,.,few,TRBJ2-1,TGTGCCACCAGTGAGCCCGGGACTGTAAATGAGCAGTTCTTC,CATSEPGTVNEQFF
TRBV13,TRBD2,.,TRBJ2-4,TGTGCCAGCAGCAGAGCGGGACTAGCCCACGGGGACATTCAGTACTTC,CASSRAGLAHGDIQYF
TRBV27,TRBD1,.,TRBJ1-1,TGTGCCAGCAGGCACCGTGGACAGGGGATCACTGAAGCTTTCTTT,CASRHRGQGITEAFF